This TCR beta chain originates from a study of shared clonotypes between healthy human individuals. Study results and caveats: Clonotypes that were shared across four donors made up around 4.6% of naive CD4 clonotypes. Among donors, the sharing of clonotypes was expected to be influenced by sequencing depth.

A deep-level run was used for the assay. Per the study methods: ImmunoSEQ yielded junction-only sequences lacking quality scores, so filtering differed. Repertoires were generated with immunoSEQ multiplex PCR, while TCRdb's copy carries only in-frame clones and drops some. D and trimming were read from the DNA, whereas the V and J calls and clone size are those reported in that table. The table includes approximately 2.3 million clones, just over 90% detected once. The ends lost 3 bases at V and 0 bases at J; junction bases unmatched: 11. Germline V CDR1 and CDR2: SGDLS, YYNGEE. The CDR3 spans 19 residues. Turning to this clone: The antigen is unknown.

This sequence joins TRBV9 and TRBJ2-1, with 11 bases that match TRBD2. The sequenced sample was naive CD4+ T cells from PBMCs. Subset described: CD45RA+ positively selected. The TCR sequence derives from a man in his late teens or twenties in good health. Some clones in this sample may be carry-over from other donors' samples. CDR3 protein: CASSAGPGTSGRSYNEQFF. The CDR3 nucleotides read TGTGCCAGCAGCGCCGGCCCGGGGACTAGCGGACGCTCCTACAATGAGCAGTTCTTC.